These 10 T cell receptor beta chains were all obtained from the same sample, sequenced in a study of CD8 T cells in ankylosing spondylitis. Study results and limitations: Characteristic, it appeared, of ankylosing spondylitis blood was a TCR beta motif of roughly 8 highly homologous variants.

What these receptors recognize is not known. A single record per CDR3 protein comes from TCRdb applying MiXCR to the 5' RACE reads. The sample has 500,000 to 550,000 distinct CDR3 sequences, about an eighth seen once; the top ten hold approximately 7%. The source material was blood, either unsorted or a sorted T cell fraction (not recorded which). These receptors were obtained from a male donor with ankylosing spondylitis.

This clonotype was counted only a few times. The gene calls are TRBV15 and TRBJ2-1; 13 positions agree with TRBD2. In germline, CDR1 is LNHNV, CDR2 YYDKDF (reference sequence). V dropped 0 bases and J dropped 6; count of bases not matched to a gene: 8. This CDR3 comprises 18 residues. CDR3 loop: CATSRDLGLAGEINEQFF. The CDR3 coding sequence is TGTGCCACCAGCAGAGATCTCGGACTAGCGGGAGAGATCAATGAGCAGTTCTTC.

This clonotype was detected many times. The gene calls are TRBV24-1 and TRBJ2-1; TRBD2 matches at 11 bases. Losses at the gene ends were 4 bases for V and 3 bases for J; bases not matched to a gene: 4. Germline CDR1 KGHDR, CDR2 SFDVKD. There are 16 residues in the CDR3. Here the CDR3 DNA reads TGTGCCACCAGTGACCCGACTAGCGGGATCTACAATGAGCAGTTCTTC. It specifies CATSDPTSGIYNEQFF.

The table lists this clonotype with many counts. CDR3 bases: TGTGCCAGCAGTCCCATTTTTACTACAGGGGAAAGCAATCAGCCCCAGCATTTT. It is translated as CASSPIFTTGESNQPQHF. The chain has TRBV27 and TRBJ1-5; 7 positions match TRBD1. Trimming removed 5 bases from V and 1 base from J; junction bases left unmatched: 14. From germline, CDR1 is MNHEY and CDR2 SMNVEV (reference sequence). The CDR3 runs 18 residues.

In its sample, this clonotype was seen a few times. J is TRBJ1-4 and V is TRBV20-1, with D possibly TRBD1 on 5 matching bases. Germline values: CDR1 DFQATT, CDR2 SNEGSKA (reference sequence). Trimming took 6 bases from V and 1 from J, leaving 9 bases between them. CDR3 size: 13 residues. The CDR3 coding sequence is TGCAGTGCCGCCGGGGGAACTAATGAAAAACTGTTTTTT. It encodes CSAAGGTNEKLFF.

This clonotype was detected many times. The rearrangement joins TRBV5-1 to TRBJ2-1; D is uncertain. V lost 6 bases, J lost 6 bases, and 16 bases lay in between. The germline V gene has CDR1 SGHRS and CDR2 YFSETQ. The CDR3 has 14 residues. The DNA for the CDR3 is TGCGCCAGCAATTCCGAGGTGCCTTTCAATGAGCAGTTCTTC. It encodes CASNSEVPFNEQFF.

The rearrangement uses TRBV20-1 and TRBJ2-1; a possible D gene is TRBD2 (6 bases). The germline CDR1 and CDR2 sequences are DFQATT and SNEGSKA (reference sequence). V lost 3 bases and J 10 bases, leaving 22 bases between the germline ends. The CDR3 consists of 15 residues. The DNA for the CDR3 is TGCAGTGCTAGGGATCCCGGTGAAGGACTACTCGAGCAGTTCTTC. This translates into CSARDPGEGLLEQFF.

This clonotype was detected a few times. This chain's CDR3 is CASSQANPTDGYTF. CDR3 coding DNA: TGTGCCAGCAGCCAAGCCAACCCTACTGATGGCTACACCTTC. The chain carries TRBV3-1 and TRBJ1-2; D is uncertain. Germline V gives CDR1 LGHDT, CDR2 YNNKEL (reference sequence). V lost 1 base to trimming and J lost 6 bases, with 12 bases between them. CDR3 length: 14 amino acids.

This clonotype has a single count. Germline and junction disagree at one end, which may indicate a read error. This chain connects TRBV29-1 to TRBJ2-3, with D tentatively TRBD1 (6 bases). Germline CDR1 SQVTM, CDR2 ANQGSEA. This CDR3 is built from 16 residues. The CDR3 coding sequence is TGCAGCGCTGAAGATAGAAGGGGGTTGGCGAGGGATACGCAGTATTTT. Translating gives CSAEDRRGLARDTQYF.

The chain couples TRBV20-1 to TRBJ2-6; D unresolved. Looked up from germline, CDR1 is DFQATT and CDR2 is SNEGSKA (reference sequence). The CDR3 extends over 17 amino acids. Trimming shortened V by 0 bases and J by 0 bases, and 12 bases separated the two germline ends. CDR3 DNA: TGCAGTGCTAGAGATTTCCCCAGAGACTCTGGGGCCAACGTCCTGACTTTC. It specifies CSARDFPRDSGANVLTF.

The rearrangement joins TRBV6-1 to TRBJ1-2; a weak D match, TRBD1 (5 bases). Germline V gives CDR1 MNHNS, CDR2 SASEGT. The CDR3 has 15 amino acids. V lost 7 bases and J lost 7, with 22 bases in between. The DNA of the CDR3 is TGTGCCAGCAACCCTGGAGGAAGGGGCGTCGGTGGCTACACCTTC. This codes for CASNPGGRGVGGYTF.